Below, 25 T cell receptor beta chains from the same sample are listed, as sequenced in a study of cytomegalovirus exposure and HLA in healthy donors. Use of 60 Vbeta and 13 Jbeta primers characterized the PCR. The data were produced by immunoSEQ multiplex PCR, yet TCRdb's version contains in-frame clones alone and is incomplete. The repertoire includes about 230,000 clones, 70% to 90% of them detected once, and 0.24% sits in the top ten. The sample was PBMCs. The receptors were gathered from a girl aged 2 to 9 in good health and CMV-seronegative.

The chain combines TRBV2 with TRBJ1-1; no clear D gene. CDR1 and CDR2 (germline): SNHLY, FYNNEI. This CDR3 has 12 residues. Trimming took off 7 bases at V and 10 bases at J, with 16 bases between the two ends. The CDR3 loop reads CASNIKGVGAFF. The CDR3 DNA is TGTGCCAGCAATATAAAGGGAGTGGGAGCTTTCTTT.

This clone was observed a single time. In the same sample, other DNA sequences code for this CDR3. The CDR3: CATSRGLAGGYNEQFF. In DNA form, the CDR3 reads TGTGCCACCAGCAGAGGTCTAGCGGGAGGCTACAATGAGCAGTTCTTC. V is TRBV15 and J is TRBJ2-1, with TRBD2 matching 11 bases. The CDR3 is 16 residues long. After removal of 1 base from V and 3 bases from J, the junction contained 2 bases not matched to a gene. Germline-derived CDR1 and CDR2 are LNHNV and YYDKDF (reference sequence).

The genes are TRBV4-2 and TRBJ2-3; D possibly corresponds to TRBD2 (6 bases). CDR3 length: 15 residues. Germline CDR1 and CDR2: LGHNA and YNFKEQ. The ends were cut back, 1 base at V and 1 base at J, with 9 bases in the middle. As DNA, the CDR3 is TGTGCCAGCAGCCAAGCCGGGGGAGGCACAGATACGCAGTATTTT. Protein product: CASSQAGGGTDTQYF.

The genes are TRBV5-1 and TRBJ1-1; TRBD1 agrees at 9 bases. The CDR3 sequence is 16 residues long. The V segment lost 0 bases and the J segment 4 bases; nucleotides outside the gene matches: 7. Per germline, CDR1 SGHRS and CDR2 YFSETQ. The CDR3 is CASSLDPTGGVTEAFF. CDR3 nucleotide sequence: TGCGCCAGCAGCTTGGACCCTACAGGGGGCGTCACTGAAGCTTTCTTT. Filled out from reference TRBV5-1 and TRBJ1-1, the complete variable domain reads KAGVTQTPRYLIKTRGQQVTLSCSPISGHRSVSWYQQTPGQGLQFLFEYFSETQRNKGNFPGRFSGRQFSNSRSEMNVSTLELGDSALYLCASSLDPTGGVTEAFFGQGTRLTVV.

The V gene is TRBV19, the J gene TRBJ2-1, with 10 positions matching TRBD2. With V trimmed by 5 bases and J by 5 bases, 9 bases remained unmatched. Germline CDR1 reads LNHDA; CDR2 reads SQIVND (reference sequence). The CDR3 covers 16 residues. CDR3: CASSGIGTSENNEQFF. DNA for the CDR3: TGTGCCAGTAGTGGAATCGGGACTAGCGAAAACAATGAGCAGTTCTTC.

V gene TRBV5-1 combines with J gene TRBJ1-2; the D is unclear. The CDR3 runs to 12 residues. Trimming left V 0 bases short and J 5 bases short, with 5 bases between. The germline CDR1 and CDR2 sequences are SGHRS and YFSETQ. The chain's CDR3 is CASSLGQYGYTF. In DNA form, the CDR3 reads TGCGCCAGCAGCTTGGGACAATATGGCTACACCTTC.

This sequence joins TRBV1 and TRBJ2-5; TRBD2, the D gene given by the table, was not confirmed from the DNA. TRBV1 constitutes a pseudogene. The CDR3 contains 15 residues. This chain's CDR3 is CTSSQVGGRAETQYF. The CDR3 nucleotides read TGCACCAGCAGCCAAGTGGGCGGGAGGGCAGAGACCCAGTACTTC.

For the CDR3, the DNA is TGTGCCTGGAGTTTGCCCAGGGGGAACTCACCCCTCCACTTT. Protein product: CAWSLPRGNSPLHF. This rearrangement joins TRBV30 to TRBJ1-6; 7 bases align to TRBD1. The germline V gene has CDR1 GTSNPN and CDR2 SVGIG (reference sequence). This CDR3 is 14 amino acids long. Germline trimming cut 2 bases from V and 10 bases from J; bases unmatched to any gene: 8.

The V and J genes are TRBV30 and TRBJ2-1, with D possibly matching TRBD2 (5 bases). V was shortened by 3 bases and J by 3 bases, with 9 bases between the two germline ends. The CDR3 sequence is 13 residues long. Germline CDR1 GTSNPN, CDR2 SVGIG (reference sequence). In DNA form, the CDR3 reads TGTGCCTGGAGCGTCGGGAACTACAATGAGCAGTTCTTC. Translation gives CAWSVGNYNEQFF.

Turning to this clone: The identical CDR3 is also encoded by other nucleotide sequences in the sample. This chain links TRBV5-1 with TRBJ2-7; 9 bases agree with TRBD2. This CDR3 has 15 residues. Germline V CDR1 and CDR2: SGHRS, YFSETQ. Losses at the gene ends were 0 bases for V and 2 bases for J; bases not matched to a gene: 3. The CDR3 DNA reads as TGCGCCAGCAGCTTGGCGGCTAGCGGGACCTACGAGCAGTACTTC. Amino acid sequence: CASSLAASGTYEQYF.

Points on this clone: The sample has other DNA sequences that encode this CDR3 too. The V call is TRBV27, the J call TRBJ1-6, with D possibly matching TRBD1 (5 bases). This CDR3 has 14 amino acids. The germline V and J ends were trimmed by 3 bases and 6 bases, with 9 bases remaining between them. In germline, CDR1 is MNHEY, CDR2 SMNVEV (reference sequence). CDR3 sequence: CASSFRQGNSPLHF. CDR3 DNA sequence: TGTGCCAGCAGTTTTCGGCAGGGTAATTCACCCCTCCACTTT.

This sequence joins TRBV19 and TRBJ2-1; 9 bases agree with TRBD2. Per germline, CDR1 LNHDA and CDR2 SQIVND (reference sequence). The CDR3 runs 16 residues. With V trimmed by 3 bases and J by 6 bases, 9 bases remained unmatched. CDR3 in DNA: TGTGCCAGTAGTATTTTGGTAGCGGGAGCACCCAATGAGCAGTTCTTC. Translation gives CASSILVAGAPNEQFF.

The V and J genes are TRBV6-6 and TRBJ2-7; D gene unclear. In germline, CDR1 is MNHNY, CDR2 SVGAGI (reference sequence). The CDR3 is 10 residues long. V was trimmed by 8 bases and J by 4 bases, leaving 6 bases between them. CDR3 loop: CASGVYEQYF. In nucleotides, the CDR3 is TGTGCCAGCGGAGTTTACGAGCAGTACTTC.

In its sample, this clone was seen a few times. The V and J genes are TRBV19 and TRBJ2-1, with D maybe TRBD2 (6 bases). CDR1 and CDR2 (germline): LNHDA, SQIVND (reference sequence). The CDR3 is 15 amino acids. Trimming left V 2 bases short and J 3 bases short, with 11 bases between. This chain's CDR3 is CASSIIQGLYNEQFF. The CDR3 bases are TGTGCCAGTAGTATAATCCAGGGACTCTACAATGAGCAGTTCTTC. Supplemented by reference TRBV19 and TRBJ2-1, the full variable domain reads DGGITQSPKYLFRKEGQNVTLSCEQNLNHDAMYWYRQDPGQGLRLIYYSQIVNDFQKGDIAEGYSVSREKKESFPLTVTSAQKNPTAFYLCASSIIQGLYNEQFFGPGTRLTVL.

The chain uses TRBV29-1 and TRBJ1-3; D is unresolved. The CDR3 is made up of 15 amino acids. CDR1 and CDR2 (germline): SQVTM, ANQGSEA. V was shortened by 5 bases and J by 0 bases, with 14 bases between the two germline ends. The CDR3 DNA sequence: TGCAGCGTTACGGAGGCCGCGAACTCTGGAAACACCATATATTTT. This codes for CSVTEAANSGNTIYF.

V and J are TRBV27 and TRBJ1-5; 7 bases agree with TRBD1. The J segment lost 3 bases and the V segment lost 3 bases, leaving 2 bases of the junction unmatched. The CDR3 consists of 14 residues. Germline CDR1 and CDR2: MNHEY and SMNVEV (reference sequence). The CDR3 nucleotides are TGTGCCAGCAGTTTGGACAGGAACAATCAGCCCCAGCATTTT. Encoded protein: CASSLDRNNQPQHF.

This chain links TRBV6-1 with TRBJ2-1; weak D call: TRBD2 (6 bases). Germline V gene lookup returns CDR1 MNHNS and CDR2 SASEGT. The ends were cut back, 6 bases at V and 0 bases at J, with 6 bases in the middle. The CDR3 consists of 13 residues. In DNA form, the CDR3 reads TGTGCCAGCAGGACTAGCTCCTACAATGAGCAGTTCTTC. Protein: CASRTSSYNEQFF.

V usage is TRBV5-1 and J usage is TRBJ1-1, with a weak D call TRBD1 (6 bases). This CDR3 region has 11 residues. Germline V gene sequence: CDR1 SGHRS, CDR2 YFSETQ. Trimming pared 2 bases from V and 7 bases from J, leaving 6 bases between. The CDR3 nucleotides are TGCGCCAGCAGCTTACAGGGTGAAGCTTTCTTT. It yields the protein CASSLQGEAFF.

The chain recombines TRBV12-1 with TRBJ2-5; the table gives TRBD1 as D, unverified against the DNA. Matching the DNA end better, TRBJ2-7 makes the J call doubtful. TRBV12-1 is classified as a pseudogene. CDR3 length equals 14 residues. The CDR3: CASSFEDRGYEQYF. In DNA, the CDR3 is TGTGCCAGCAGCTTTGAGGACAGGGGTTACGAGCAGTACTTC.

The DNA for the CDR3 is TGTGCCAGCAGTCGACAGGGCTATAGCAATCAGCCCCAGCATTTT. Its protein is CASSRQGYSNQPQHF. This chain uses TRBV2 with TRBJ1-5, with TRBD1 identical over 7 bases. With V trimmed by 5 bases and J by 0 bases, 4 bases remained unmatched. The CDR3 has 15 residues. Germline V gene lookup returns CDR1 SNHLY and CDR2 FYNNEI.

This clone was seen once. V and J are TRBV29-1 and TRBJ1-2; TRBD1 agrees at 8 bases. CDR3 length: 14 residues. Germline lookup yields CDR1 SQVTM and CDR2 ANQGSEA. With 6 bases clipped from V and 4 bases from J, the junction kept 10 bases outside the gene matches. CDR3 loop: CSVTRTGRFYGYTF. The DNA for the CDR3 is TGCAGCGTCACAAGGACAGGGAGGTTCTATGGCTACACCTTC.

The V call is TRBV30, the J call TRBJ1-4; possible D gene TRBD1, 5 bases. Trimming shortened V by 0 bases and J by 3 bases, and 8 bases separated the two germline ends. This CDR3 has 14 amino acids. Germline CDR1 reads GTSNPN; CDR2 reads SVGIG (reference sequence). The chain's CDR3 is CAWSVRQPNEKLFF. CDR3 sequence (DNA): TGTGCCTGGAGTGTCAGACAGCCTAATGAAAAACTGTTTTTT.

V usage is TRBV27 and J usage is TRBJ1-4; D is unresolved. Germline values: CDR1 MNHEY, CDR2 SMNVEV (reference sequence). The length of the CDR3 is 16 residues. V lost 6 bases, J lost 6 bases, and 20 bases lay in between. DNA of the CDR3: TGTGCCAGCAGCCGTCGGGGTCGTAGTCCGTATGAAAAACTGTTTTTT. Residues: CASSRRGRSPYEKLFF.

V gene TRBV30 combines with J gene TRBJ1-2, with 7 bases matching TRBD1. The germline CDR1 and CDR2 sequences are GTSNPN and SVGIG (reference sequence). The CDR3 contains 14 residues. V shed 4 bases and J 2 bases; nucleotides not matched to a gene: 7. CDR3 sequence reads: CAWTLTGSNYGYTF. CDR3 in DNA: TGTGCCTGGACCTTGACAGGGTCCAACTATGGCTACACCTTC.

The chain has TRBV10-3 and TRBJ1-1, with 10 nucleotides matching TRBD1. Unmatched junction bases numbered 5, after V lost 7 bases and J lost 0 bases. Germline-derived CDR1 and CDR2 are ENHRY and SYGVKD. This CDR3 is 15 amino acids long. For the CDR3, the DNA is TGTGCCATCACCCCGGGACAGGGGATGAACACTGAAGCTTTCTTT. Amino acids: CAITPGQGMNTEAFF.